The entry below gives a single TCR beta chain sequence along with its context. This sample is part of a study of blood T cell repertoires in COVID-19. At the level of the study: The United States, Italy and Spain were the sources of the acute and convalescent COVID-19 samples.

Clones were sequenced by immunoSEQ multiplex PCR, and TCRdb holds only the in-frame ones, with some missing. Here the sample spans roughly 61,000 clones, 75% to 95% being singletons. Source material: peripheral blood. This TCR derives from an elderly man with acute or convalescent COVID-19.

The CDR3 sequence: CASSLGRTGTDTQYF. The CDR3 nucleotides are TGTGCCAGCAGCTTAGGGAGGACAGGCACAGATACGCAGTATTTT. V and J are TRBV13 and TRBJ2-3; weak D call: TRBD1 (6 bases). The CDR3 consists of 15 residues. Germline V gene sequence: CDR1 PRHDT, CDR2 FYEKMQ (reference sequence). The V end lost 0 bases, the J end lost 1 base, and 8 bases lay between the germline ends.